Following are 9 T cell receptor beta chains from one sample sequenced in a study of cytomegalovirus exposure and HLA in healthy donors. The PCR made use of 60 Vbeta and 13 Jbeta primers. Using immunoSEQ multiplex PCR, the repertoire was profiled, and TCRdb retains in-frame clones only, with some absent. Here the sample spans about 160,000 clones, about 85% being singletons. The sequencing sample was made of PBMCs. These receptor sequences come from a human donor in good health.

This chain connects TRBV5-1 to TRBJ2-2; D not resolved. Germline V gene sequence: CDR1 SGHRS, CDR2 YFSETQ. V lost 3 bases to trimming and J lost 6 bases, with 12 bases between them. The CDR3 covers 14 residues. In DNA, the CDR3 is TGCGCCAGCAGCTCCGGGTCTCGGGCCGGGGAGCTGTTTTTT. It codes for CASSSGSRAGELFF.

This clone occurred a few times. Other DNA sequences within the sample encode an identical CDR3. This chain uses TRBV15 with TRBJ1-1; possibly TRBD1 for D (5 bases). The germline V gene has CDR1 LNHNV and CDR2 YYDKDF (reference sequence). There are 14 residues in the CDR3. V was cut by 1 base and J by 1 base, with 7 bases left in between. CDR3 region: CATSRGGQNTEAFF. The CDR3 DNA reads TGTGCCACCAGCAGAGGAGGACAGAACACTGAAGCTTTCTTT.

The rearrangement uses TRBV4-1 and TRBJ2-1, with D maybe TRBD2 (6 bases). The CDR3 contains 15 residues. Germline CDR1 MGHRA, CDR2 YSYEKL. V was cut by 0 bases and J by 10 bases, with 16 bases left in between. In DNA, the CDR3 is TGCGCCAGCAGCCAAGAGGGGCGGGGCCCCGAAGAGCAGTTCTTC. This encodes CASSQEGRGPEEQFF.

The chain joins TRBV5-4 to TRBJ2-7; TRBD2 aligns across 13 bases. Germline V CDR1 and CDR2: SGHNT, YYREEE (reference sequence). CDR3 size: 16 residues. The trim removed 4 bases at V and 3 bases at J, leaving 7 bases unmatched. The CDR3 sequence is CASSTTRLAGGYEQYF. As DNA, the CDR3 is TGTGCCAGCAGCACCACGAGACTAGCGGGGGGCTACGAGCAGTACTTC.

The chain recombines TRBV27 with TRBJ1-4, with TRBD1 matching 9 bases. The CDR3 totals 15 residues. Germline trimming cut 5 bases from V and 8 bases from J; bases unmatched to any gene: 9. CDR1 and CDR2 (germline): MNHEY, SMNVEV (reference sequence). For the CDR3, the DNA is TGTGCCAGCAGTCCCACGGGACAGGGTCGGGAAAAACTGTTTTTT. It yields the protein CASSPTGQGREKLFF.

This rearrangement joins TRBV19 to TRBJ1-1, with a tentative D call TRBD1 (6 bases). The CDR3 is made up of 12 amino acids. Germline CDR1 reads LNHDA; CDR2 reads SQIVND (reference sequence). The V and J ends lost 11 bases and 4 bases respectively, with 14 bases between them. The CDR3 DNA follows: TGTGCCCTCAGGGGTCCGGGCACTGAAGCTTTCTTT. It is translated as CALRGPGTEAFF.

The rearrangement joins TRBV7-2 to TRBJ2-2; TRBD1 aligns across 7 bases. Germline lookup yields CDR1 SGHTA and CDR2 FQGNSA. The V gene end was trimmed by 1 base and the J gene end by 7 bases; junction bases not matched to a gene: 9. This CDR3 is 16 amino acids long. The CDR3 nucleotides are TGTGCCAGCAGCTTAGATTCGTGGACAGGCCGCGGGGAGCTGTTTTTT. Translation: CASSLDSWTGRGELFF.

The V and J genes are TRBV28 and TRBJ1-5; tentative D call: TRBD1 (6 bases). The V gene lost 5 bases and the J gene lost 4 bases, with 12 bases spanning the gap. This CDR3 region has 14 residues. From germline, CDR1 is MDHEN and CDR2 SYDVKM. The DNA for the CDR3 is TGTGCCAGCAGTCTGGGACACGGTAATCAGCCCCAGCATTTT. It specifies CASSLGHGNQPQHF.

V and J are TRBV29-1 and TRBJ1-2; D is unresolved. V dropped 7 bases and J dropped 1 base, with 16 bases sitting between them. Per the germline V gene, CDR1 is SQVTM and CDR2 is ANQGSEA. CDR3 length equals 14 residues. CDR3 protein: CSARDRGVNYGYTF. The CDR3 DNA sequence: TGCAGCGCGCGAGACCGAGGCGTTAACTATGGCTACACCTTC. Variable domain in full (rest from reference TRBV29-1 and TRBJ1-2): SAVISQKPSRDICQRGTSLTIQCQVDSQVTMMFWYRQQPGQSLTLIATANQGSEATYESGFVIDKFPISRPNLTFSTLTVSNMSPEDSSIYLCSARDRGVNYGYTFGSGTRLTVV.